Following are 21 T cell receptor beta chains from one sample sequenced in a study of B cell selection in AIRE deficiency. The sorted conventional CD4 T cells were gated as CD4+CD127+. Method: immunoSEQ multiplex PCR; TCRdb's copy keeps in-frame clones and lacks some. The repertoire consists of over 20,000 clones, with more than 95% occurring once and the leading ten covering roughly 0.3%. The specimen sequenced was conventional CD4+ T cells sorted from PBMCs. These receptors originate from a human donor with AIRE deficiency.

The chain links TRBV7-2 to TRBJ2-3, with a weak D call TRBD2 (6 bases). Trimming stripped 1 base from V and 2 bases from J, with 16 bases between. Looked up from germline, CDR1 is SGHTA and CDR2 is FQGNSA. The CDR3 runs to 17 residues. The CDR3 region is CASSLDGGRGLTDTQYF. The CDR3 DNA reads as TGTGCCAGCAGCTTAGATGGCGGGCGGGGCCTCACAGATACGCAGTATTTT.

The V and J genes are TRBV5-6 and TRBJ2-2; no clear D gene. CDR1 SGHDT and CDR2 YYEEEE come from the germline V gene. The CDR3 is 14 amino acids. The V end was cut by 0 bases, the J end by 2 bases, with 5 bases between. In DNA, the CDR3 is TGTGCCAGCAGCTTGGTGGGCAACACCGGGGAGCTGTTTTTT. Protein: CASSLVGNTGELFF. Variable domain in full (rest from reference TRBV5-6 and TRBJ2-2): DAGVTQSPTHLIKTRGQQVTLRCSPKSGHDTVSWYQQALGQGPQFIFQYYEEEERQRGNFPDRFSGHQFPNYSSELNVNALLLGDSALYLCASSLVGNTGELFFGEGSRLTVL.

This clone has a single count. V gene TRBV6-6 combines with J gene TRBJ1-1; possibly TRBD1 for D (6 bases). Between the trimmed V and J ends, which lost 2 bases and 4 bases, there was a span of 11 bases. Germline V CDR1 and CDR2: MNHNY, SVGAGI (reference sequence). This CDR3 is 14 amino acids long. The CDR3 protein is CASSYLGATTEAFF. CDR3 bases: TGTGCCAGCAGTTACCTGGGGGCAACCACTGAAGCTTTCTTT.

The V call is TRBV19, the J call TRBJ1-2; D ambiguous. With 1 base removed from V and 14 bases from J, the gap between germline ends came to 11 bases. Germline-derived CDR1 and CDR2 are LNHDA and SQIVND (reference sequence). CDR3 length: 11 amino acids. CDR3 in amino acids: CASSIGPSPTF. CDR3 nucleotides: TGTGCCAGTAGTATAGGCCCAAGCCCTACCTTC.

The genes are TRBV5-1 and TRBJ1-3; perhaps TRBD1 as D (6 bases). The V end lost 5 bases, the J end lost 0 bases, and 12 bases lay between the germline ends. The germline CDR1 and CDR2 sequences are SGHRS and YFSETQ. The CDR3 extends over 15 amino acids. CDR3 loop: CASRPQGFSGNTIYF. The CDR3, as DNA: TGCGCCAGCAGGCCGCAGGGGTTCTCTGGAAACACCATATATTTT. Full variable domain (rest looked up from reference TRBV5-1 and TRBJ1-3): KAGVTQTPRYLIKTRGQQVTLSCSPISGHRSVSWYQQTPGQGLQFLFEYFSETQRNKGNFPGRFSGRQFSNSRSEMNVSTLELGDSALYLCASRPQGFSGNTIYFGEGSWLTVV.

The chain couples TRBV15 to TRBJ2-1; 9 bases fit TRBD2. Germline V CDR1 and CDR2: LNHNV, YYDKDF (reference sequence). V shed 5 bases and J 5 bases; nucleotides not matched to a gene: 10. This CDR3 region has 16 residues. The CDR3 DNA follows: TGTGCCACCAGCCGCGGTAGCGGGAGAAATAACAATGAGCAGTTCTTC. This encodes CATSRGSGRNNNEQFF.

The chain joins TRBV28 to TRBJ2-7; no clear D gene. The germline V and J ends were trimmed by 5 bases and 2 bases, with 7 bases remaining between them. The germline CDR1 and CDR2 sequences are MDHEN and SYDVKM. The CDR3 is 12 amino acids. Here the CDR3 reads CASSAPTYEQYF. For the CDR3, the DNA is TGTGCCAGCAGTGCCCCGACCTACGAGCAGTACTTC.

The CDR3 reads CASLGTGVGNTIYF. The CDR3 DNA follows: TGTGCCAGTCTGGGGACAGGGGTTGGAAACACCATATATTTT. The rearrangement uses TRBV19 and TRBJ1-3, with 10 bases matching TRBD1. The CDR3 has 14 residues. Germline V gives CDR1 LNHDA, CDR2 SQIVND (reference sequence). V lost 8 bases to trimming and J lost 3 bases; unmatched junction nucleotides: 4.

J is TRBJ2-7 and V is TRBV5-1, with TRBD1 matching 7 bases. Germline loops: CDR1 SGHRS, CDR2 YFSETQ. CDR3 length: 13 residues. Trimming removed 3 bases from V and 2 bases from J; junction bases left unmatched: 2. DNA of the CDR3: TGCGCCAGCAGCTGGACAGGTCCCTACGAGCAGTACTTC. This encodes CASSWTGPYEQYF.

The rearrangement links TRBV7-8 to TRBJ2-1; 9 nucleotides match TRBD2. The CDR3 length is 16 residues. CDR1 SGHVS and CDR2 FQNEAQ come from the germline V gene. Germline trimming cut 1 base from V and 8 bases from J; bases unmatched to any gene: 9. The CDR3 is CASSLGWREGSDEQFF. CDR3 DNA sequence: TGTGCCAGCAGCTTAGGTTGGCGGGAGGGGTCCGATGAGCAGTTCTTC.

This rearrangement joins TRBV9 to TRBJ2-7, with D perhaps assigned TRBD1 or TRBD2 (6 bases each). The CDR3 has 17 amino acids. Per germline, CDR1 SGDLS and CDR2 YYNGEE. Trimming left V 0 bases short and J 3 bases short, with 19 bases between. CDR3 nucleotide sequence: TGTGCCAGCAGCGTAGCGGCCTCCGACGGGGGCCGCTACGAGCAGTACTTC. This sequence encodes CASSVAASDGGRYEQYF.

This chain uses TRBV28 with TRBJ2-5, with unresolved D. V lost 7 bases, J lost 2 bases, and 11 bases lay in between. Germline-derived CDR1 and CDR2 are MDHEN and SYDVKM. The CDR3 contains 13 residues. For the CDR3, the DNA is TGTGCCAGCACCCCTACAGTACAAGAGACCCAGTACTTC. Amino acid sequence: CASTPTVQETQYF.

The V gene is TRBV7-9, the J gene TRBJ2-1; the D gene is possibly TRBD2 (7 bases). The CDR3 length is 15 residues. Germline CDR1 reads SEHNR; CDR2 reads FQNEAQ (reference sequence). V was pared by 5 bases and J by 5 bases, with 16 bases between. In DNA form, the CDR3 reads TGTGCCAGCAGCCCCGCGGGGGCGGTTCACAATGAGCAGTTCTTC. Amino acids: CASSPAGAVHNEQFF.

The table lists this clone with a count of one. This sequence joins TRBV6-1 and TRBJ2-3; 9 nucleotides align to TRBD1. The CDR3 contains 16 residues. Germline CDR1 MNHNS, CDR2 SASEGT. V lost 4 bases to trimming and J lost 0 bases; unmatched junction nucleotides: 5. DNA for the CDR3: TGTGCCAGCAGTGGAGCCGGACAGGGGAGCACAGATACGCAGTATTTT. Translation gives CASSGAGQGSTDTQYF.

The rearrangement links TRBV4-2 to TRBJ2-7, with TRBD1 matching 8 bases. The ends lost 3 bases at V and 6 bases at J; junction bases unmatched: 1. There are 12 residues in the CDR3. Per germline, CDR1 LGHNA and CDR2 YNFKEQ. This chain's CDR3 is CASSHTGGEQYF. Here the CDR3 DNA reads TGTGCCAGCAGCCACACAGGGGGCGAGCAGTACTTC.

The J gene is TRBJ2-2, the V gene TRBV7-9; no reliable D call. With 2 bases removed from V and 6 bases from J, the gap between germline ends came to 7 bases. CDR3 size: 13 residues. Germline V gene lookup returns CDR1 SEHNR and CDR2 FQNEAQ (reference sequence). CDR3 residues: CASSLKGAGELFF. The CDR3 coding sequence is TGTGCCAGCAGCTTAAAGGGCGCCGGGGAGCTGTTTTTT.

This chain connects TRBV7-8 to TRBJ1-2; TRBD1 matches at 7 bases. CDR1 is SGHVS and CDR2 is FQNEAQ in the germline V gene. V lost 3 bases, J lost 7 bases, and 20 bases stayed unmatched. The CDR3 consists of 18 residues. The CDR3 is CASSFEGGSHPYESGYTF. The CDR3 bases are TGTGCCAGCAGCTTTGAAGGGGGCTCTCATCCCTATGAGTCTGGCTACACCTTC. Full variable domain (outside the CDR3, taken from reference TRBV7-8 and TRBJ1-2): GAGVSQSPRYKVAKRGQDVALRCDPISGHVSLFWYQQALGQGPEFLTYFQNEAQLDKSGLPSDRFFAERPEGSVSTLKIQRTQQEDSAVYLCASSFEGGSHPYESGYTFGSGTRLTVV.

The chain is built from TRBV5-1 and TRBJ1-2; 7 bases are shared with TRBD1. Trimming at V came to 3 bases and at J to 4 bases, leaving 12 bases not matched to a gene. The CDR3 is made up of 16 amino acids. CDR1 and CDR2 from the germline V gene are SGHRS and YFSETQ. DNA of the CDR3: TGCGCCAGCAGCTCGGTTGGAAGGGGGCGCGGCTATGGCTACACCTTC. Amino acid sequence: CASSSVGRGRGYGYTF.

The V gene is TRBV5-1, the J gene TRBJ1-6; D remains unclear. This CDR3 region has 16 residues. CDR1 and CDR2 (germline): SGHRS, YFSETQ. V was clipped by 0 bases and J by 8 bases, with 15 bases between them. CDR3 amino acids: CASSLGHFGSYSPLHF. CDR3 coding DNA: TGCGCCAGCAGCTTGGGCCACTTTGGGTCTTATTCACCCCTCCACTTT.

CDR3 residues: CASSQDRGDMNTEAFF. The CDR3 DNA reads as TGCGCCAGCAGCCAAGATCGAGGGGATATGAACACTGAAGCTTTCTTT. The V gene is TRBV4-1, the J gene TRBJ1-1, with a possible D match to TRBD1 (5 bases). The V end was cut by 0 bases, the J end by 0 bases, with 11 bases between. The CDR3 loop spans 16 amino acids. Germline CDR1 is MGHRA and CDR2 is YSYEKL.

This sequence joins TRBV11-2 and TRBJ2-3; TRBD1 might be the D (6 bases). The CDR3 totals 14 residues. CDR1 and CDR2 (germline): SGHAT, FQNNGV. V was trimmed by 11 bases and J by 2 bases, leaving 17 bases between them. The CDR3 DNA sequence: TGTGCCGCCGCCGTAATGGGGGCCACAGATACGCAGTATTTT. Encoded protein: CAAAVMGATDTQYF.